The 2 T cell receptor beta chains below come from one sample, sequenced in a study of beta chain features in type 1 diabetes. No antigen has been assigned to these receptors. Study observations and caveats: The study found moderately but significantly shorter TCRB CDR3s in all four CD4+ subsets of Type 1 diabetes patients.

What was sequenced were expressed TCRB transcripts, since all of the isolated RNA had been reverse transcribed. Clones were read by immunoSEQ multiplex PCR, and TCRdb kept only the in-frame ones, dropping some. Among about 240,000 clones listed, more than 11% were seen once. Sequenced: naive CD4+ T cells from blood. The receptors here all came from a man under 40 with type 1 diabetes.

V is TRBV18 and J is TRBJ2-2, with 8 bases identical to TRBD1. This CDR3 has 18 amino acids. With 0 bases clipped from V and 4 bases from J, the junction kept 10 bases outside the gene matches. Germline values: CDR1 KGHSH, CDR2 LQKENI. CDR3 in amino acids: CASSPPAPGGVPTGELFF. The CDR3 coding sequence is TGTGCCAGCTCACCACCTGCGCCAGGGGGCGTCCCCACCGGGGAGCTGTTTTTT.

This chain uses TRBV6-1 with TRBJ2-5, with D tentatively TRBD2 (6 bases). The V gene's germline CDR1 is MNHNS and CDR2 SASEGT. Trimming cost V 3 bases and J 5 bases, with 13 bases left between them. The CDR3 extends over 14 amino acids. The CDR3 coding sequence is TGTGCCAGCAGTGACCGGGGGTTGCGGGAGACCCAGTACTTC. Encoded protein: CASSDRGLRETQYF.